The 27 T cell receptor beta chains given below trace back to one sample, sequenced in a study of blood T cells in healthy people across ages. A second PCR of 7 to 11 cycles used a sample-barcoded 5' primer and a J-beta primer mix. A single record per CDR3 protein comes from TCRdb applying MiXCR to the 5' RACE reads. This table holds approximately 780,000 distinct CDR3 sequences, 20% to 30% found once. This sample was also put to use in a study of T cells of mothers and their children.

The sequenced sample consisted of blood. Every receptor here comes from a boy younger than 18 in good health.

This clonotype was counted only a few times. The junction departs from germline at one end; a sequencing error may be responsible. This rearrangement joins TRBV20-1 to TRBJ2-5; D call uncertain. Germline CDR1 reads DFQATT; CDR2 reads SNEGSKA (reference sequence). The CDR3 is made up of 14 amino acids. In DNA form, the CDR3 reads TGCAGTGCCAGAGGCTGGGCAGAACAAGAGACCCAGTACTTC. Its protein product is CSARGWAEQETQYF.

The chain couples TRBV6-5 to TRBJ1-5; D gene ambiguous. The V and J ends lost 4 bases and 3 bases respectively, with 13 bases between them. The CDR3 sequence is 15 residues long. Germline V lookup: CDR1 MNHEY, CDR2 SVGAGI. In nucleotides, the CDR3 is TGTGCCAGCAGTTCCCTAGGAGGGCCCAATCAGCCCCAGCATTTT. Translating it yields CASSSLGGPNQPQHF.

The V and J genes are TRBV29-1 and TRBJ1-1; the D gene is possibly TRBD1 (5 bases). V was clipped by 1 base and J by 10 bases, with 16 bases between them. The CDR3 is made up of 13 amino acids. CDR1 is SQVTM and CDR2 is ANQGSEA in the germline V gene. Here the CDR3 DNA reads TGCAGCGTTGAAGGCCTCGGGCCGGGGGGAGCTTTCTTT. Translated: CSVEGLGPGGAFF. Based on the CDR3 plus reference TRBV29-1 and TRBJ1-1, the full variable domain is SAVISQKPSRDICQRGTSLTIQCQVDSQVTMMFWYRQQPGQSLTLIATANQGSEATYESGFVIDKFPISRPNLTFSTLTVSNMSPEDSSIYLCSVEGLGPGGAFFGQGTRLTVV.

The CDR3 loop reads CASSLSPLDTDTQYF. The CDR3 DNA reads as TGTGCCAGCAGTTTATCCCCACTCGATACAGATACGCAGTATTTT. The V call is TRBV27, the J call TRBJ2-3; no definite D call. CDR1 and CDR2 (germline): MNHEY, SMNVEV (reference sequence). Trimming stripped 0 bases from V and 3 bases from J, with 10 bases between. The length of the CDR3 is 15 residues.

This clonotype showed up just a few times. The chain uses TRBV21-1 and TRBJ2-3; the table's TRBD2 call for D was not verified on the DNA. TRBV21-1 corresponds to a pseudogene. This CDR3 contains 14 residues. The CDR3 is CASSMAGSTDTQYF. For the CDR3, the DNA is TGTGCCAGCAGTATGGCGGGGAGCACAGATACGCAGTATTTT.

The gene calls are TRBV9 and TRBJ2-3, with D tentatively TRBD1 or TRBD2 (5 bases each). The CDR3 length is 16 residues. V lost 0 bases and J 1 base, leaving 12 bases between the germline ends. Germline V gene sequence: CDR1 SGDLS, CDR2 YYNGEE. The CDR3 coding sequence is TGTGCCAGCAGCGTAGGCGTGGGGGAGCGCACAGATACGCAGTATTTT. It yields the protein CASSVGVGERTDTQYF.

As regards this clonotype: The conserved phenylalanine or tryptophan normally closing the CDR3 is absent here, so this likely arose from a read error. The chain couples TRBV12-3 or TRBV12-4 to TRBJ2-3; 8 bases agree with TRBD2. CDR3 length: 15 amino acids. V shed 5 bases and J 0 bases; nucleotides not matched to a gene: 4. The CDR3 DNA reads TGTGCCAGCAGTCAGATAGCGGGGAGCACAGATACGCAGTATTCT. It specifies CASSQIAGSTDTQYS.

This clonotype has just a few counts. The chain joins TRBV4-2 to TRBJ2-3; D may be TRBD1 (5 bases). The CDR3 spans 15 residues. Germline V CDR1 and CDR2: LGHNA, YNFKEQ. Trimming left V 4 bases short and J 0 bases short, with 11 bases between. The CDR3 sequence is CASSRTQWSTDTQYF. The DNA for the CDR3 is TGTGCCAGCAGCCGGACACAGTGGAGCACAGATACGCAGTATTTT.

The gene calls are TRBV30 and TRBJ2-5; 7 bases are shared with TRBD1. Trimming cost V 0 bases and J 5 bases; bases outside gene matches: 6. Germline V gene lookup returns CDR1 GTSNPN and CDR2 SVGIG (reference sequence). The CDR3 runs 14 residues. CDR3 loop: CAWSVQGVRETQYF. CDR3 DNA sequence: TGTGCCTGGAGTGTTCAGGGGGTAAGGGAGACCCAGTACTTC. Based on the CDR3 plus reference TRBV30 and TRBJ2-5, the full variable domain is SQTIHQWPATLVQPVGSPLSLECTVEGTSNPNLYWYRQAAGRGLQLLFYSVGIGQISSEVPQNLSASRPQDRQFILSSKKLLLSDSGFYLCAWSVQGVRETQYFGPGTRLLVL.

V gene TRBV9 combines with J gene TRBJ2-5; possibly TRBD1 for D (8 bases). The CDR3 loop spans 14 amino acids. Deletions cut 3 bases from V and 4 bases from J, with 13 bases between. CDR1 SGDLS and CDR2 YYNGEE come from the germline V gene. DNA for the CDR3: TGTGCCAGCAGCGGCTACAGGGGGGGAGAGACCCAGTACTTC. It encodes CASSGYRGGETQYF.

This clonotype was seen a few times. The CDR3 region has the DNA TGCGCCAGCAGCTTGGTACGCTTTAGCATAGGCAATGAGCAGTTCTTC. This gives the protein CASSLVRFSIGNEQFF. The chain is built from TRBV5-1 and TRBJ2-1; D is ambiguous. CDR1 and CDR2 (germline): SGHRS, YFSETQ. The V end was cut by 0 bases, the J end by 6 bases, with 16 bases between. There are 16 residues in the CDR3.

The chain joins TRBV4-2 to TRBJ2-1; TRBD2 aligns across 9 bases. The germline V gene encodes CDR1 LGHNA and CDR2 YNFKEQ. V lost 2 bases, J lost 3 bases, and 14 bases stayed unmatched. This CDR3 is built from 19 residues. The CDR3 loop is CASSQYQGAGGPIYNEQFF. CDR3 nucleotide sequence: TGTGCCAGCAGCCAATATCAAGGAGCGGGGGGACCAATCTACAATGAGCAGTTCTTC.

V usage is TRBV20-1 and J usage is TRBJ2-5, with 9 bases that match TRBD1. The V and J ends lost 5 bases and 4 bases, in that order; junction bases with no gene match: 8. Per germline, CDR1 DFQATT and CDR2 SNEGSKA (reference sequence). The CDR3 is 14 residues long. This CDR3 is CSARETGGGETQYF. In nucleotides, the CDR3 is TGCAGTGCTCGGGAGACAGGGGGGGGAGAGACCCAGTACTTC.

The chain joins TRBV6-1 to TRBJ2-7; 10 bases map to TRBD1. Trimming removed 0 bases from V and 4 bases from J; junction bases left unmatched: 3. This CDR3 region has 15 residues. The germline V gene has CDR1 MNHNS and CDR2 SASEGT. The CDR3 loop reads CASSEAWTGGYEQYV. CDR3 sequence (DNA): TGTGCCAGCAGTGAAGCGTGGACAGGGGGTTACGAGCAGTACGTC.

This clonotype was counted a few times. The V gene is TRBV5-6, the J gene TRBJ2-7, with a tentative D call TRBD2 (6 bases). Trimming pared 0 bases from V and 0 bases from J, leaving 13 bases between. Per germline, CDR1 SGHDT and CDR2 YYEEEE. This CDR3 region has 16 residues. The CDR3 nucleotides are TGTGCCAGCAGCTTGGGAGCCGGGGGACTCTCCTACGAGCAGTACTTC. Residues: CASSLGAGGLSYEQYF.

The chain joins TRBV20-1 to TRBJ2-5; 7 nucleotides agree with TRBD1. The end of the DNA fits TRBJ2-7 better, so the J call may be wrong. The CDR3 is 15 amino acids. Germline loops: CDR1 DFQATT, CDR2 SNEGSKA (reference sequence). As DNA, the CDR3 is TGCAGTGCTTCCAACAGACAGGGTAACTCCTACGAGCAGTACTTC. It encodes CSASNRQGNSYEQYF.

In this sample, this clonotype turned up a few times. This chain links TRBV7-9 with TRBJ2-6, with D possibly TRBD1 on 6 matching bases. V was cut by 7 bases and J by 0 bases, with 13 bases left in between. The CDR3 is 16 amino acids. In germline, CDR1 is SEHNR, CDR2 FQNEAQ (reference sequence). Here the CDR3 reads CASKQGAFSGANVLTF. DNA of the CDR3: TGTGCCAGCAAACAGGGAGCCTTCTCTGGGGCCAACGTCCTGACTTTC.

V usage is TRBV20-1 and J usage is TRBJ2-1, with D possibly TRBD1 on 6 matching bases. Germline values: CDR1 DFQATT, CDR2 SNEGSKA (reference sequence). This CDR3 is 14 amino acids long. The CDR3 DNA is TGCAGGGCACCTAACAGGGAGAGATTGAATGAGCAGTTCTTC. This encodes CRAPNRERLNEQFF.

The genes are TRBV7-7 and TRBJ2-5; D possibly corresponds to TRBD1 (6 bases). The V gene lost 6 bases and the J gene lost 1 base, with 12 bases spanning the gap. The CDR3 extends over 14 amino acids. Germline CDR1 SSHAT, CDR2 FNYEAQ (reference sequence). The CDR3 sequence: CASSPDRFQETQYF. The DNA of the CDR3 is TGTGCCAGCAGTCCGGACAGATTCCAAGAGACCCAGTACTTC.

The rearrangement joins TRBV7-6 to TRBJ2-7; D is possibly TRBD2 (6 bases). CDR1 is SGHVS, CDR2 FNYEAQ, per germline. Trimming cost V 8 bases and J 3 bases, with 11 bases left between them. CDR3 length: 12 residues. CDR3 protein: CASRGEDYEQYF. The CDR3 DNA follows: TGTGCCAGCCGAGGGGAGGACTACGAGCAGTACTTC. Complete variable domain (other parts from reference TRBV7-6 and TRBJ2-7): GAGVSQSPRYKVTKRGQDVALRCDPISGHVSLYWYRQALGQGPEFLTYFNYEAQQDKSGLPNDRFSAERPEGSISTLTIQRTEQRDSAMYRCASRGEDYEQYFGPGTRLTVT.

The chain has TRBV6-6 and TRBJ2-7; 9 bases agree with TRBD1. Germline CDR1 and CDR2: MNHNY and SVGAGI (reference sequence). With V trimmed by 2 bases and J by 4 bases, 9 bases remained unmatched. This CDR3 has 16 residues. The CDR3 protein is CASSYQNRGRWYEQYF. The DNA for the CDR3 is TGTGCCAGCAGTTACCAAAACAGGGGGCGTTGGTACGAGCAGTACTTC.

The chain carries TRBV29-1 and TRBJ2-7; TRBD2 might be the D (5 bases). Per the germline V gene, CDR1 is SQVTM and CDR2 is ANQGSEA. V lost 3 bases, J lost 3 bases, and 12 bases lay in between. This CDR3 contains 13 residues. Here the CDR3 DNA reads TGCAGCGTTGAGGGTTCTGGGAGCTACGAGCAGTACTTC. This translates into CSVEGSGSYEQYF.

The chain employs TRBV6-8 and TRBJ1-1; D is undetermined. Germline loops: CDR1 MNHGY, CDR2 SAAAGT. Trimming took off 6 bases at V and 7 bases at J, with 15 bases between the two ends. The CDR3 has 13 residues. This CDR3 reads CASRPPGRGEAFF. DNA for the CDR3: TGTGCCAGCAGACCCCCCGGGCGGGGTGAAGCTTTCTTT.

The chain is built from TRBV12-3 or TRBV12-4 and TRBJ2-5; 10 bases align to TRBD1. This CDR3 is built from 15 residues. After removal of 5 bases from V and 4 bases from J, the junction contained 7 bases not matched to a gene. DNA for the CDR3: TGTGCCAGCAGTCCGACCGGGACAGGGGTAGAGACCCAGTACTTC. The encoded protein is CASSPTGTGVETQYF.

The chain is built from TRBV12-3 or TRBV12-4 and TRBJ2-7, with D unresolved. There are 16 residues in the CDR3. Trimming stripped 4 bases from V and 1 base from J, with 17 bases between. Written as DNA, the CDR3 is TGTGCCAGCAGTTCAGGTCGGGTGGATTGGTCCTACGAGCAGTACTTC. Residues: CASSSGRVDWSYEQYF.

The rearrangement joins TRBV5-1 to TRBJ1-6, with D possibly TRBD1 on 5 matching bases. The CDR3 spans 14 residues. Between the trimmed V and J ends, which lost 6 bases and 10 bases, there was a span of 17 bases. Germline assignment: CDR1 SGHRS and CDR2 YFSETQ. CDR3: CASMLGAEGSPLHF. Written as DNA, the CDR3 is TGCGCCAGCATGCTCGGGGCAGAAGGATCACCCCTCCACTTT. Full variable domain (missing parts from reference TRBV5-1 and TRBJ1-6): KAGVTQTPRYLIKTRGQQVTLSCSPISGHRSVSWYQQTPGQGLQFLFEYFSETQRNKGNFPGRFSGRQFSNSRSEMNVSTLELGDSALYLCASMLGAEGSPLHFGNGTRLTVT.

This clonotype was picked up a small number of times. The V gene is TRBV15, the J gene TRBJ2-7; a possible D gene is TRBD1 (5 bases). Germline values: CDR1 LNHNV, CDR2 YYDKDF (reference sequence). V was clipped by 3 bases and J by 3 bases, with 12 bases between them. The CDR3 is made up of 14 amino acids. DNA of the CDR3: TGTGCCACCAGCAGCTCAGGGCAGATCTACGAGCAGTACTTC. Residues: CATSSSGQIYEQYF.